This TCR beta chain comes out of a study of siplizumab effects on memory and regulatory T cells. Whole-study results and caveats: Memory T cells appeared less diverse than naive cells, which seemed to contribute substantially to alloresponse. Treg-derived clones made up an average of approximately 70% of mappable alloreactive CD4+ clones with siplizumab and 25% to 30% in controls. There were only a minor fraction of alloreactive clones that mapped to unstimulated subsets. Whether proliferating Tregs in siplizumab cultures suppress was not functionally confirmed.

Method: immunoSEQ multiplex PCR; TCRdb's copy keeps in-frame clones and lacks some. The sample shows 70,000 to 100,000 clones, more than 85% of them seen only once. As for this clone: Its matching antigen is unknown.

With 6 bases removed from V and 5 bases from J, the gap between germline ends came to 16 bases. The CDR3 totals 13 residues. CDR1 and CDR2 (germline): SQVTM, ANQGSEA. The gene calls are TRBV29-1 and TRBJ1-2; possible D gene TRBD1, 5 bases. The sequencing input was CD8+ T cells sorted from blood. The receptor's source is a human donor in good health. CDR3: CSVQPTDSYGYTF. CDR3 in DNA: TGCAGCGTCCAACCGACAGATTCTTATGGCTACACCTTC.